This section outlines one T cell receptor beta chain sequence together with its context. This specimen belongs to a study of blood T cell repertoires in COVID-19. Study information: Sites across the United States, Italy and Spain contributed samples from acute and convalescent COVID-19.

Methods used by the authors: Amplifying reference gene primers gave estimates of nucleated cell counts. Here immunoSEQ multiplex PCR was the method, and the copy in TCRdb shows in-frame clones only, minus some. V and J calls and clone size are copied from that table; D and trimming were computed from the DNA. The sample has 180,000 or so clones; roughly 78% are singletons. This CDR3 region has 16 residues. Germline V CDR1 and CDR2: SGHDT, YYEEEE. Deletions cut 4 bases from V and 0 bases from J, with 14 bases between. The rearrangement uses TRBV5-6 and TRBJ1-3, with D uncertain. Sequencing used peripheral blood. The TCR was taken from a woman of 80 years or more with active or convalescent COVID-19. CDR3 loop: CASSEGGPISGNTIYF. CDR3 nucleotides: TGTGCCAGCAGCGAGGGAGGGCCTATCTCTGGAAACACCATATATTTT.